A single sample is the source of the 28 T cell receptor beta chains below, sequenced in a study of T cell repertoires in cytomegalovirus infection. Using its own MiXCR run on the reads, TCRdb lists one record per CDR3 protein. The repertoire holds fewer than 950,000 distinct CDR3 sequences, with about 31% as singletons. Their antigens remain unidentified. The sample consisted of cultured CD8+ T cells from PBMCs, taken from culture after CMV antigen stimulation. These receptors all come from a human donor in good health (CMV status not recorded). Some clones in this sample may be carry-over from other donors' samples.

The rearrangement links TRBV6-1 to TRBJ2-1; tentatively, D is TRBD2 (5 bases). V was pared by 3 bases and J by 0 bases, with 9 bases between. There are 15 residues in the CDR3. CDR1 is MNHNS and CDR2 is SASEGT in the germline V gene. The CDR3 loop reads CASSDAGFSYNEQFF. DNA of the CDR3: TGTGCCAGCAGTGATGCGGGTTTCTCCTACAATGAGCAGTTCTTC.

This clonotype has ten or more counts. V usage is TRBV11-2 and J usage is TRBJ2-5, with TRBD2 identical over 10 bases. Per germline, CDR1 SGHAT and CDR2 FQNNGV. V shed 5 bases, J shed 5 bases, and the junction held 8 bases outside the gene matches. The CDR3 contains 15 residues. Here the CDR3 DNA reads TGTGCCAGCAGCCCTGGACTAGCGGACTACGAGACCCAGTACTTC. It encodes CASSPGLADYETQYF.

This clonotype was detected only once. The chain combines TRBV9 with TRBJ2-3; 9 bases map to TRBD2. The germline V gene has CDR1 SGDLS and CDR2 YYNGEE. After removal of 2 bases from V and 6 bases from J, the junction contained 7 bases not matched to a gene. This CDR3 region has 15 residues. Here the CDR3 reads CASSVGLANGDTQYF. The CDR3 nucleotides are TGTGCCAGCAGCGTCGGACTAGCGAATGGGGATACGCAGTATTTT.

This clonotype has at least ten counts. The chain recombines TRBV9 with TRBJ2-3; 9 positions agree with TRBD2. The germline CDR1 and CDR2 sequences are SGDLS and YYNGEE. Trimming at V came to 0 bases and at J to 6 bases, leaving 14 bases not matched to a gene. This CDR3 region has 18 residues. The CDR3 loop reads CASSVGDPGGGARDTQYF. The CDR3 nucleotides read TGTGCCAGCAGCGTAGGGGATCCGGGCGGGGGGGCCCGTGATACGCAGTATTTT.

V is TRBV6-5 and J is TRBJ1-2, with TRBD1 as a possible D gene (6 bases). This CDR3 has 13 amino acids. Germline V gene sequence: CDR1 MNHEY, CDR2 SVGAGI. Trimming left V 2 bases short and J 7 bases short, with 11 bases between. DNA of the CDR3: TGTGCCAGCAGTTACGCAGGGGTGGGTGGCTACACCTTC. Translating gives CASSYAGVGGYTF.

The V call is TRBV7-4, the J call TRBJ1-4; the D gene is possibly TRBD1 (6 bases). CDR3 size: 13 residues. Trimming took 6 bases from V and 6 from J, leaving 11 bases between them. In germline, CDR1 is SGHVT, CDR2 SQSDAQ. CDR3 sequence (DNA): TGTGCCAGCAGTTCCTACAGGGATGAAAAACTGTTTTTT. This translates into CASSSYRDEKLFF. Variable domain in full (rest from reference TRBV7-4 and TRBJ1-4): GAGVSQSPRYKVAKRGRDVALRCDSISGHVTLYWYRQTLGQGSEVLTYSQSDAQRDKSGRPSGRFSAERPERSVSTLKIQRTEQGDSAVYLCASSSYRDEKLFFGSGTQLSVL.

This clonotype appeared many times. Relative to the germline gene, one junction end is altered; a read error may explain this. This chain connects TRBV7-7 to TRBJ2-1, with D tentatively TRBD1 (7 bases). Germline V lookup: CDR1 SSHAT, CDR2 FNYEAQ (reference sequence). CDR3 length: 20 residues. The CDR3 DNA reads TGTGCTAGCAGCTTAGCGGAGGGTGGAGGGGGCCACACTTCCTACAATGAGCAGTTCTTC. Translated: CASSLAEGGGGHTSYNEQFF. The entire variable domain, with the rest obtained from reference TRBV7-7 and TRBJ2-1, is as follows: GAGVSQSPRYKVTKRGQDVTLRCDPISSHATLYWYQQALGQGPEFLTYFNYEAQPDKSGLPSDRFSAERPEGSISTLTIQRTEQRDSAMYRCASSLAEGGGGHTSYNEQFFGPGTRLTVL.

This chain connects TRBV5-4 to TRBJ2-2; D is unclear. CDR1 is SGHNT, CDR2 YYREEE, per germline (reference sequence). Trimming removed 7 bases at V and 4 bases at J, with 8 bases between. The CDR3 runs to 12 residues. The CDR3 reads CASYEPTGELFF. The CDR3 DNA reads TGTGCCAGCTACGAGCCCACCGGGGAGCTGTTTTTT.

This clonotype was observed a few times. The rearrangement links TRBV19 to TRBJ1-4; no firm D call. This CDR3 region has 15 residues. Deletions cut 0 bases from V and 3 bases from J, with 8 bases between. Germline V CDR1 and CDR2: LNHDA, SQIVND (reference sequence). The CDR3 DNA follows: TGTGCCAGTAGTATAGACCGAACGGCTAATGAAAAACTGTTTTTT. The encoded protein is CASSIDRTANEKLFF.

Here the CDR3 DNA reads TGTGCCAGCAGTTGGGACTCCAATTCCTACGAGCAGTACTTC. Encoded protein: CASSWDSNSYEQYF. V gene TRBV12-3 or TRBV12-4 combines with J gene TRBJ2-7; weak D call: TRBD2 (6 bases). The CDR3 contains 14 residues. Trimming stripped 4 bases from V and 1 base from J, with 11 bases between.

The rearrangement links TRBV7-9 to TRBJ2-7; 11 nucleotides match TRBD1. The ends lost 1 base at V and 7 bases at J; junction bases unmatched: 6. This CDR3 has 15 residues. Per germline, CDR1 SEHNR and CDR2 FQNEAQ (reference sequence). The CDR3 region is CASSLGTGGAEEQYF. CDR3 in DNA: TGTGCCAGCAGCTTAGGGACAGGGGGCGCGGAAGAGCAGTACTTC.

This clonotype was counted a few times. The chain has TRBV6-5 and TRBJ1-1; the D is unclear. Germline V gene sequence: CDR1 MNHEY, CDR2 SVGAGI. Trimming stripped 0 bases from V and 5 bases from J, with 10 bases between. The CDR3 is 14 residues long. CDR3 bases: TGTGCCAGCAGTTACTCCTCGTTTGGGACTGAAGCTTTCTTT. It specifies CASSYSSFGTEAFF.

This chain joins TRBV29-1 and TRBJ2-7, with 7 bases matching TRBD1. V gave up 7 bases and J gave up 4 bases; unmatched junction bases: 10. CDR1 is SQVTM and CDR2 is ANQGSEA in the germline V gene. The CDR3 runs 13 residues. The CDR3 region has the DNA TGCAGCGCAGTACACAGGGGATTATACGAGCAGTACTTC. Its translation is CSAVHRGLYEQYF.

This clonotype was detected only a few times. The V call is TRBV28, the J call TRBJ1-1, with TRBD1 as a possible D gene (6 bases). CDR1 is MDHEN, CDR2 SYDVKM, per germline. The CDR3 spans 14 residues. Trimming removed 3 bases at V and 0 bases at J, with 8 bases between. The CDR3 sequence is CASSFYRVNTEAFF. The CDR3 DNA is TGTGCCAGCAGTTTTTACAGGGTGAACACTGAAGCTTTCTTT.

This chain connects TRBV5-5 to TRBJ1-2; 8 bases match TRBD1. The CDR3 extends over 15 amino acids. Germline V gene data show CDR1 as SGHKS and CDR2 as YYEKEE (reference sequence). With V trimmed by 4 bases and J by 6 bases, 11 bases remained unmatched. This chain's CDR3 is CASSAGTGLIHGYTF. The CDR3 DNA reads as TGTGCCAGCAGCGCAGGGACAGGCTTAATTCATGGCTACACCTTC.

CDR3 coding DNA: TGCGCCAGCAGTGATCTGACAGCGAACACCGGGGAGCTGTTTTTT. Its protein is CASSDLTANTGELFF. This chain uses TRBV10-2 with TRBJ2-2, with D maybe TRBD1 (5 bases). The germline V gene has CDR1 WSHSY and CDR2 SAAADI. This CDR3 region has 15 residues. V gave up 3 bases and J gave up 0 bases, with 8 bases separating them.

The chain is built from TRBV15 and TRBJ2-1; 11 bases align to TRBD2. This CDR3 region has 14 residues. J lost 10 bases, V lost 5 bases, and 7 bases had no gene match. In germline, CDR1 is LNHNV, CDR2 YYDKDF (reference sequence). The CDR3 DNA sequence: TGTGCCACCAGCGGTAGCGGGGGGGCAGAAGAGCAGTTCTTC. Translating it yields CATSGSGGAEEQFF.

The table lists this clonotype with many counts. The chain is built from TRBV7-6 and TRBJ2-1; D gene ambiguous. The germline CDR1 and CDR2 sequences are SGHVS and FNYEAQ. This CDR3 has 12 residues. With 4 bases removed from V and 10 bases from J, the gap between germline ends came to 11 bases. CDR3 region: CASSSYLPEQFF. The CDR3 DNA reads TGTGCCAGCAGCTCCTATCTACCGGAGCAGTTCTTC.

Many counts were recorded for this clonotype. This chain uses TRBV7-8 with TRBJ1-1; D is perhaps TRBD1 (6 bases). The V and J ends lost 5 bases and 7 bases respectively, with 20 bases between them. CDR1 and CDR2 (germline): SGHVS, FQNEAQ. This CDR3 region has 15 residues. In nucleotides, the CDR3 is TGTGCCAGCAGCCCAAGTGCATCGTTGGACAGTGAAGCTTTCTTT. This sequence encodes CASSPSASLDSEAFF.

The rearrangement uses TRBV6-5 and TRBJ1-1, with TRBD1 matching over 7 bases. V shed 0 bases and J 1 base; nucleotides not matched to a gene: 2. CDR3 length: 15 residues. The V gene's germline CDR1 is MNHEY and CDR2 SVGAGI. CDR3 bases: TGTGCCAGCAGTTACTCCTACAGGGGGAACACTGAAGCTTTCTTT. Protein: CASSYSYRGNTEAFF.

This clonotype came up a few times. The gene calls are TRBV2 and TRBJ1-2, with D hard to call. V was trimmed by 8 bases and J by 9 bases, leaving 19 bases between them. This CDR3 contains 13 residues. CDR1 and CDR2 from the germline V gene are SNHLY and FYNNEI. The CDR3 protein is CASPDRASKSYTF. CDR3 in DNA: TGTGCCAGCCCTGATCGAGCCTCGAAAAGCTACACCTTC.

Comment on this clonotype: Given a much more abundant clone one base away, this may be a read error. The rearrangement uses TRBV7-2 and TRBJ2-7, with D hard to call. CDR1 is SGHTA and CDR2 is FQGNSA in the germline V gene. CDR3 length: 12 amino acids. Deletions cut 1 base from V and 6 bases from J, with 7 bases between. The CDR3: CTSSLGGLEQYF. The CDR3 DNA follows: TGTACCAGCAGCTTAGGAGGCCTCGAGCAGTACTTC.

The chain uses TRBV18 and TRBJ2-1; TRBD2 matches at 11 bases. V lost 5 bases to trimming and J lost 4 bases; unmatched junction nucleotides: 7. The length of the CDR3 is 16 residues. Germline V gene lookup returns CDR1 KGHSH and CDR2 LQKENI. The CDR3 nucleotides read TGTGCCAGCTCAGCTCTAGCGGGGGGCATATACAATGAGCAGTTCTTC. Protein product: CASSALAGGIYNEQFF.

This clonotype turned up a few times. The chain couples TRBV25-1 to TRBJ2-2; D not certain. The CDR3 consists of 14 residues. Germline V gene sequence: CDR1 MGHDK, CDR2 SYGVNS. V was clipped by 1 base and J by 2 bases, with 5 bases between them. This CDR3 reads CASSEFGNTGELFF. The CDR3 bases are TGTGCCAGCAGTGAATTCGGAAACACCGGGGAGCTGTTTTTT.

This clonotype was seen only a few times. The chain carries TRBV7-9 and TRBJ2-7, with D unclear. V was cut by 5 bases and J by 1 base, with 9 bases left in between. There are 13 residues in the CDR3. CDR1 and CDR2 from the germline V gene are SEHNR and FQNEAQ (reference sequence). CDR3: CASSPLGSYEQYF. The CDR3 coding sequence is TGTGCCAGCAGCCCCTTGGGGTCCTACGAGCAGTACTTC.

The chain carries TRBV20-1 and TRBJ1-1; no reliable D call. V lost 6 bases to trimming and J lost 10 bases, with 12 bases between them. Looked up from germline, CDR1 is DFQATT and CDR2 is SNEGSKA (reference sequence). There are 10 residues in the CDR3. The CDR3 region has the DNA TGCAGTGCCTCTAGGGAGAGAGCTTTCTTT. Translation: CSASRERAFF.

Remarks on this clonotype: Just one base apart from a much larger clone, this may be a read error. The genes are TRBV7-8 and TRBJ2-2; 9 positions agree with TRBD2. The length of the CDR3 is 17 residues. CDR1 and CDR2 (germline): SGHVS, FQNEAQ. CDR3 bases: TGTGCCAACAGCTTCCGGCCTAGCGGGGAGAGCACCGGGGAGCTGTTTTTT. Protein product: CANSFRPSGESTGELFF.

The V and J genes are TRBV9 and TRBJ2-7; 9 bases are a match to TRBD1. The CDR3 length is 16 residues. The germline CDR1 and CDR2 sequences are SGDLS and YYNGEE. V dropped 3 bases and J dropped 0; count of bases not matched to a gene: 7. In nucleotides, the CDR3 is TGTGCCAGCAGCGCCACGACAGGGGGTCCCTCCTACGAGCAGTACTTC. Encoded protein: CASSATTGGPSYEQYF.